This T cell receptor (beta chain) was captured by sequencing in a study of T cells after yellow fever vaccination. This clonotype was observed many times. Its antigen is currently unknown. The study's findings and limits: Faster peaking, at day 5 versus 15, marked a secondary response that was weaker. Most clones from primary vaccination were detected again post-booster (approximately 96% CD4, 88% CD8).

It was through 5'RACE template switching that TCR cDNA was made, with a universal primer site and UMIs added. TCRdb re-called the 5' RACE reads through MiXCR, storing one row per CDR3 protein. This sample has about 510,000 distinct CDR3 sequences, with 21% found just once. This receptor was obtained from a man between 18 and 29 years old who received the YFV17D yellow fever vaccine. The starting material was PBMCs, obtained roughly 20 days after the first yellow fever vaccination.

This CDR3 reads CASSPGNEVGTQYF. The DNA for the CDR3 is TGTGCCAGCAGCCCGGGGAATGAGGTTGGGACCCAGTACTTC. J is TRBJ2-5 and V is TRBV11-1; D is perhaps TRBD2 (5 bases). Germline V lookup: CDR1 SGHAT, CDR2 FQDESV (reference sequence). V dropped 5 bases and J dropped 7 bases, with 17 bases sitting between them. The CDR3 runs 14 residues.